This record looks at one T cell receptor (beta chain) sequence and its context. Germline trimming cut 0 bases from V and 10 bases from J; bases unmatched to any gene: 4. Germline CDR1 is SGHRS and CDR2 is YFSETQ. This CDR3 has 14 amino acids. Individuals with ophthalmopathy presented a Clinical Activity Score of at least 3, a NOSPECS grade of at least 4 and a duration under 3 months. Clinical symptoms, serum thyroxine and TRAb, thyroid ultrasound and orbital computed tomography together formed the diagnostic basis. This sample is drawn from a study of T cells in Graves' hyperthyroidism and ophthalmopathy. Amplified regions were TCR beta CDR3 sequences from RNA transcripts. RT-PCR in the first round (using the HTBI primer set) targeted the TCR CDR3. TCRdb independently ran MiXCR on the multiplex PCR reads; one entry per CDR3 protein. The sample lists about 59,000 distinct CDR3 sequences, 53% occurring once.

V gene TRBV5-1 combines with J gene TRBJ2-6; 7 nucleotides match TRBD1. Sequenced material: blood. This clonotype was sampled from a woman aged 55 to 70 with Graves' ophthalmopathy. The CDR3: CASSLEPGGNVLTF. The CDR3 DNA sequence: TGCGCCAGCAGCTTGGAGCCAGGGGGTAACGTCCTGACTTTC. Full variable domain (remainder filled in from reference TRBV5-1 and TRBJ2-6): KAGVTQTPRYLIKTRGQQVTLSCSPISGHRSVSWYQQTPGQGLQFLFEYFSETQRNKGNFPGRFSGRQFSNSRSEMNVSTLELGDSALYLCASSLEPGGNVLTFGAGSRLTVL.